This T cell receptor beta chain was retrieved from a study of blood T cell repertoires in COVID-19. Trimming left V 3 bases short and J 4 bases short, with 12 bases between. Germline CDR1 and CDR2: LNHDA and SQIVND (reference sequence). The CDR3 covers 14 residues. This clone occurred a few times. The repertoire was sequenced with immunoSEQ multiplex PCR; TCRdb's copy has only in-frame clones and lacks some. This sample has roughly 300,000 clones, with 81% found just once. The source is a woman aged 55 to 70 with active or convalescent COVID-19. The chain joins TRBV19 to TRBJ1-2; D not resolved. The sequenced material came from peripheral blood. This CDR3 is CASSILGRTYGYTF. For the CDR3, the DNA is TGTGCCAGTAGTATTCTTGGCAGAACCTATGGCTACACCTTC.